Presented here are 5 T cell receptor beta chains from one specimen sequenced in a study of T-cell reconstitution after alpha-beta-depleted transplantation in children. Unique molecular identifiers were used in preparing the TCRbeta library. Each CDR3 protein is one row after TCRdb ran MiXCR on the PCR reads. This sample has around 500,000 distinct CDR3 sequences, with roughly 24% found just once. Sequencing used PBMCs, mostly from graft donor cells, obtained 360 days after TCRalphabeta/CD19-depleted stem cell transplant. Receptor source: a boy in the first two years of life who had a stem cell transplant for acute myeloid leukemia, so the T cells may come from the graft donor.

This clonotype turned up a few times. The gene calls are TRBV10-3 and TRBJ1-4, with D hard to call. This CDR3 has 13 amino acids. The germline CDR1 and CDR2 sequences are ENHRY and SYGVKD. With 5 bases removed from V and 5 bases from J, the gap between germline ends came to 9 bases. For the CDR3, the DNA is TGTGCCATCAGTATCGACATGAATGAAAAACTGTTTTTT. Protein sequence: CAISIDMNEKLFF.

This clonotype was counted at least ten times. The V gene is TRBV12-3 or TRBV12-4, the J gene TRBJ2-3; 9 positions match TRBD1. The CDR3 totals 14 residues. Trimming removed 5 bases from V and 4 bases from J; junction bases left unmatched: 4. The CDR3 coding sequence is TGTGCCAGCAGTGCCAGACAGGGGGCAGATACGCAGTATTTT. Its translation: CASSARQGADTQYF.

This clonotype was observed a handful of times. This chain joins TRBV29-1 and TRBJ2-1, with a possible D match to TRBD1 (6 bases). The germline V and J ends were trimmed by 2 bases and 8 bases, with 10 bases remaining between them. Germline V CDR1 and CDR2: SQVTM, ANQGSEA. CDR3 length: 12 amino acids. The CDR3 DNA reads as TGCAGCGTTGAACGCAGGGGCGATGAGCAGTTCTTC. Protein sequence: CSVERRGDEQFF.

This clonotype was seen a few times. This rearrangement joins TRBV12-3 or TRBV12-4 to TRBJ2-2; TRBD1 matches at 10 bases. CDR3 length: 16 amino acids. V shed 6 bases, J shed 5 bases, and the junction held 9 bases outside the gene matches. The CDR3: CASSWDRGLRTGELFF. The CDR3 nucleotides are TGTGCCAGCAGCTGGGACAGGGGTTTGAGGACCGGGGAGCTGTTTTTT.

The chain links TRBV20-1 to TRBJ1-1; TRBD1 is a possible D gene (5 bases). Per the germline V gene, CDR1 is DFQATT and CDR2 is SNEGSKA (reference sequence). Between the trimmed V and J ends, which lost 5 bases and 9 bases, there was a span of 10 bases. The CDR3 is made up of 10 amino acids. The CDR3 is CSARDWKAFF. CDR3 in DNA: TGCAGTGCTCGGGACTGGAAAGCTTTCTTT.